This T cell receptor (beta chain) was recorded in a study of T cells in Graves' hyperthyroidism and ophthalmopathy. Concerning this clonotype itself: What it binds is not known.

CDR1 is DFQATT, CDR2 SNEGSKA, per germline (reference sequence). The CDR3 is 10 residues long. Trimming left V 1 base short and J 10 bases short, with 5 bases between. Aged 18 to 65, the patients had hyperthyroidism that was newly diagnosed and had lasted under 2 months. 9 to 10 ml fresh peripheral blood yielded the PBMCs. Study findings and constraints: Ophthalmopathy onset followed model prediction by a median approximately six months. Most expanded thyroid clonotypes above 0.001 also appeared in blood.

TCR beta CDR3 sequences were amplified from RNA transcripts. First-round RT-PCR of the TCR CDR3 relied on the HTBI primer set. TCRdb redid the calling of the multiplex PCR reads with MiXCR, one entry per CDR3 protein. This sample has hundreds of thousands of distinct CDR3 sequences; 35% occur once, and the top ten carry roughly 30%. The V gene is TRBV20-1, the J gene TRBJ2-1, with unresolved D. The material sequenced was blood. This TCR was recovered from a middle-aged woman with Graves' hyperthyroidism. The CDR3 DNA is TGCAGTGCTAGAGTGGGGGAGCAGTTCTTC. It codes for CSARVGEQFF.